This T cell receptor beta chain was sequenced for a study of T cells in Graves' hyperthyroidism and ophthalmopathy. General study points: A model built on 13 V-J features separated ophthalmopathy from stable hyperthyroidism. Clonotypes that were expanded in thyroid above 0.001 mostly appeared in blood too.

RNA transcripts were the template for amplifying TCR beta CDR3 regions. First-round RT-PCR of the TCR CDR3 relied on the HTBI primer set. MiXCR was run by TCRdb on the multiplex PCR reads, yielding one entry per CDR3 protein. Among 450,000 to 500,000 distinct CDR3 sequences, about 22% were seen once, and the ten largest hold around 50%. This CDR3 region has 14 residues. V trimming: 5 bases; J trimming: 5 bases; junction bases outside the gene matches: 6. Germline V gives CDR1 MNHNS, CDR2 SASEGT. Notes on this clonotype: Its antigen is unknown.

Diagnoses rested on clinical symptoms, serum thyroxine and TRAb, thyroid ultrasound and orbital computed tomography. The receptor was derived from a woman between 65 and 79 years old with Graves' ophthalmopathy. J is TRBJ2-1 and V is TRBV6-1; 7 nucleotides agree with TRBD2. Specimen: blood. CDR3 nucleotide sequence: TGTGCCAGCAGTTTGGGACTATTAAACAATGAGCAGTTCTTC. Protein product: CASSLGLLNNEQFF.